This T cell receptor beta chain emerged from a study of cytomegalovirus exposure and HLA in healthy donors. This clone came up a few times. Its antigen is not identified. With 60 Vbeta and 13 Jbeta primers, the PCR was carried out. Sequencing used immunoSEQ multiplex PCR; TCRdb keeps in-frame clones, though not all of them. The sample carries under 150,000 clones, about a tenth recorded once. Donors had nominal health at sampling but likely had unrecorded immune exposures. V was pared by 3 bases and J by 4 bases, with 14 bases between. The germline CDR1 and CDR2 sequences are SEHNR and FQNEAQ (reference sequence). This CDR3 has 15 residues. Points from the study as a whole: A later analysis reported that several of the most significant clusters appeared to be linked to common viral pathogens, among them Epstein-Barr virus. In a later analysis, a genetic analysis reported fewer productive-TCR N-insertions in an Asian-associated ancestry cluster than the cohort average. Presence/absence analyses supposed approximately even sequencing depth among donors.

The V and J genes are TRBV7-9 and TRBJ2-3; maybe TRBD1 (8 bases). The source is a male donor in good health and CMV-seronegative. The source material was PBMCs. The CDR3 is CASSFSGTGADTQYF. The CDR3 nucleotides read TGTGCCAGCAGCTTCAGCGGGACAGGAGCAGATACGCAGTATTTT.